One and the same sample provided the 19 T cell receptor beta chains below, sequenced in a study of glioma-infiltrating T cells after dendritic cell vaccination. Some clones are missing from TCRdb's copy, which holds only in-frame ones; the method was immunoSEQ multiplex PCR. The sample shows approximately 90,000 clones, about 83% of them seen only once. Sequencing used blood, obtained before dendritic cell vaccination. All receptors come from a human donor with glioblastoma.

This sequence joins TRBV6-1 and TRBJ2-3, with D perhaps matching TRBD1 (5 bases). The CDR3 length is 18 residues. The germline V gene encodes CDR1 MNHNS and CDR2 SASEGT. Trimming cost V 1 base and J 2 bases, with 19 bases left between them. The CDR3 here is CASSEGDGKGWYTDTQYF. For the CDR3, the DNA is TGTGCCAGCAGTGAAGGAGACGGTAAGGGGTGGTACACAGATACGCAGTATTTT.

The rearrangement uses TRBV7-9 and TRBJ1-2; D is perhaps TRBD1 (6 bases). The CDR3 has 13 amino acids. Trimming removed 3 bases at V and 5 bases at J, with 10 bases between. Germline CDR1 and CDR2: SEHNR and FQNEAQ (reference sequence). The CDR3 DNA is TGTGCCAGCAGCTTCACCGGACAGTATGGCTACACCTTC. Protein product: CASSFTGQYGYTF.

The chain recombines TRBV30 with TRBJ1-3; D gene uncertain. V shed 0 bases and J shed 0 bases, with 9 bases lying between them. The germline V gene encodes CDR1 GTSNPN and CDR2 SVGIG (reference sequence). This CDR3 has 15 residues. In nucleotides, the CDR3 is TGTGCCTGGAGTGTAAGCGGACGCTCTGGAAACACCATATATTTT. Its translation is CAWSVSGRSGNTIYF.

J is TRBJ2-5 and V is TRBV2; maybe TRBD2 (6 bases). The DNA end favors TRBJ2-7, so the J call may be wrong. CDR3 length: 15 residues. Germline CDR1 is SNHLY and CDR2 is FYNNEI. Written as DNA, the CDR3 is TGTGCCAGCAGTGAAAAGGGAGGCTTCTCCTACGAGCAGTACTTC. Amino acids: CASSEKGGFSYEQYF.

V is TRBV10-1 and J is TRBJ2-7; 9 bases align to TRBD1. Germline values: CDR1 WNHNN, CDR2 SYGVQD (reference sequence). CDR3 length: 15 amino acids. The V segment lost 2 bases and the J segment 5 bases; nucleotides outside the gene matches: 7. The CDR3 coding sequence is TGCGCCAGCAGTGAGGGGGGGACAGGGTACAACGAGCAGTACTTC. This codes for CASSEGGTGYNEQYF.

This chain uses TRBV5-6 with TRBJ2-7; tentatively, D is TRBD2 (8 bases). Germline loops: CDR1 SGHDT, CDR2 YYEEEE. V was cut by 6 bases and J by 3 bases, with 16 bases left in between. The CDR3 length is 14 residues. CDR3 loop: CASTLGRGHYEQYF. CDR3 DNA sequence: TGTGCCAGCACCCTCGGGAGGGGGCACTACGAGCAGTACTTC.

The V gene is TRBV2, the J gene TRBJ2-5, with 11 positions matching TRBD1. In germline, CDR1 is SNHLY, CDR2 FYNNEI. This CDR3 region has 13 residues. Losses at the gene ends were 7 bases for V and 6 bases for J; bases not matched to a gene: 4. The CDR3 DNA reads as TGTGCCAGCAAGGGACAGGGGGGGCAGACCCAGTACTTC. Amino acids: CASKGQGGQTQYF.

The chain joins TRBV12-2 to TRBJ2-2; the table's TRBD2 call for D was not verified on the DNA. TRBV12-2 is recorded as a pseudogene. The CDR3 sequence is 16 residues long. The CDR3 DNA reads as TGTGCAAGTCGCTCCCCGGTAGATGAAGCCACCGGGGAGCTGTTTTTT. It yields the protein CASRSPVDEATGELFF.

The chain carries TRBV5-1 and TRBJ1-2; no definite D call. This CDR3 is built from 17 residues. Trimming took 4 bases from V and 8 from J, leaving 27 bases between them. Per the germline V gene, CDR1 is SGHRS and CDR2 is YFSETQ. The CDR3 DNA follows: TGCGCCAGCAGCCGTGGGTTCCGTGAGGCGGCGAGGGAGGGCTACACCTTC. Amino acids: CASSRGFREAAREGYTF.

This clone was seen once. The chain employs TRBV7-9 and TRBJ2-6; TRBD1 matches 8 bases. Germline assignment: CDR1 SEHNR and CDR2 FQNEAQ (reference sequence). This CDR3 region has 15 residues. V shed 1 base, J shed 11 bases, and the junction held 7 bases outside the gene matches. The CDR3 spells CASSLDRGYIYVLTF. CDR3 nucleotides: TGTGCCAGCAGCTTAGACAGGGGGTATATCTACGTCCTGACTTTC.

The chain employs TRBV29-1 and TRBJ1-2; D remains ambiguous. Per the germline V gene, CDR1 is SQVTM and CDR2 is ANQGSEA. Deletions cut 2 bases from V and 0 bases from J, with 16 bases between. This CDR3 has 16 residues. CDR3 sequence reads: CSVEPLVEAPNYGYTF. CDR3 in DNA: TGCAGCGTTGAACCCTTGGTGGAAGCGCCTAACTATGGCTACACCTTC.

The rearrangement links TRBV27 to TRBJ1-1; TRBD1 agrees at 7 bases. The length of the CDR3 is 13 residues. J gave up 7 bases and V 0 bases, and 2 bases lay outside the gene matches. The germline gives CDR1 MNHEY, CDR2 SMNVEV (reference sequence). In nucleotides, the CDR3 is TGTGCCAGCAGTTTATCAGGGGGCGGTGAAGCTTTCTTT. Protein sequence: CASSLSGGGEAFF.

This clone occurred once. The J gene is TRBJ1-6, the V gene TRBV7-2, with D possibly matching TRBD1 (6 bases). The germline V and J ends were trimmed by 5 bases and 6 bases, with 14 bases remaining between them. CDR1 is SGHTA, CDR2 FQGNSA, per germline. This CDR3 region has 15 residues. Here the CDR3 reads CASSPPGQINSPLHF. As DNA, the CDR3 is TGTGCCAGCAGCCCACCGGGACAAATTAATTCACCCCTCCACTTT. Variable domain in full (rest from reference TRBV7-2 and TRBJ1-6): GAGVSQSPSNKVTEKGKDVELRCDPISGHTALYWYRQSLGQGLEFLIYFQGNSAPDKSGLPSDRFSAERTGGSVSTLTIQRTQQEDSAVYLCASSPPGQINSPLHFGNGTRLTVT.

This chain connects TRBV11-2 to TRBJ2-3, with TRBD1 identical over 9 bases. Germline CDR1 SGHAT, CDR2 FQNNGV. Trimming at V came to 3 bases and at J to 9 bases, leaving 13 bases not matched to a gene. CDR3 length: 16 amino acids. CDR3 DNA sequence: TGTGCCAGCAGCTTGGGGGCGGCGGGGACAGGGACCACGCAGTATTTT. This translates into CASSLGAAGTGTTQYF.

The J gene is TRBJ2-7, the V gene TRBV7-9, with 7 bases that match TRBD2. J lost 7 bases, V lost 1 base, and 10 bases had no gene match. Germline loops: CDR1 SEHNR, CDR2 FQNEAQ (reference sequence). CDR3 length: 15 amino acids. The CDR3 sequence is CASSLGHGPAGEQYF. CDR3 bases: TGTGCCAGCAGCTTAGGTCACGGGCCAGCGGGGGAGCAGTACTTC.

The chain couples TRBV27 to TRBJ1-2; D remains ambiguous. V gave up 7 bases and J gave up 10 bases, with 22 bases separating them. CDR1 and CDR2 from the germline V gene are MNHEY and SMNVEV (reference sequence). This CDR3 has 14 residues. The CDR3 spells CASTSFQGGDLYTF. The CDR3 nucleotides read TGTGCCAGCACTTCCTTTCAAGGAGGAGATCTCTACACCTTC.

The chain links TRBV7-6 to TRBJ1-5; a possible D gene is TRBD1 (6 bases). Germline loops: CDR1 SGHVS, CDR2 FNYEAQ. The CDR3 is 13 amino acids. V lost 2 bases and J lost 4, with 6 bases in between. The CDR3 nucleotides read TGTGCCAGCAGCTTACAGGGGAATCAGCCCCAGCATTTT. The encoded protein is CASSLQGNQPQHF.

The chain links TRBV4-1 to TRBJ2-5; 7 bases map to TRBD1. J was trimmed by 5 bases and V by 2 bases; bases with no gene match: 8. The CDR3 sequence is 15 residues long. Per germline, CDR1 MGHRA and CDR2 YSYEKL. The CDR3 region has the DNA TGCGCCAGCAGCCAAAAACAGGGGTGGTTGGAGACCCAGTACTTC. Protein product: CASSQKQGWLETQYF.

This chain uses TRBV5-1 with TRBJ2-7, with 7 bases identical to TRBD1. The germline V gene has CDR1 SGHRS and CDR2 YFSETQ. The CDR3 totals 15 residues. J was trimmed by 6 bases and V by 0 bases; bases with no gene match: 9. DNA of the CDR3: TGCGCCAGCAGCTTGGGTGACAGGGTGTTCGGCGAGCAGTACTTC. Amino acid sequence: CASSLGDRVFGEQYF.